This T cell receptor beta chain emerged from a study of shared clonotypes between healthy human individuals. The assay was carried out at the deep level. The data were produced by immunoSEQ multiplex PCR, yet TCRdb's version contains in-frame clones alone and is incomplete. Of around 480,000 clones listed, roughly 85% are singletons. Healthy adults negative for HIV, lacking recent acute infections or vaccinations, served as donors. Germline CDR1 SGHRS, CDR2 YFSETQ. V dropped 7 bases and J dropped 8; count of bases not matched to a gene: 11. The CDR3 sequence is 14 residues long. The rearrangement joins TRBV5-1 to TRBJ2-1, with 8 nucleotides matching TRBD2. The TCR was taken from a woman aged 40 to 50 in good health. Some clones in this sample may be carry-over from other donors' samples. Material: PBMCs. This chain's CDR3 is CASAAGLVFDEQFF. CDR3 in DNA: TGCGCCAGCGCGGCGGGACTAGTCTTCGATGAGCAGTTCTTC. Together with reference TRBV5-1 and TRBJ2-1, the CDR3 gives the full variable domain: KAGVTQTPRYLIKTRGQQVTLSCSPISGHRSVSWYQQTPGQGLQFLFEYFSETQRNKGNFPGRFSGRQFSNSRSEMNVSTLELGDSALYLCASAAGLVFDEQFFGPGTRLTVL.